Listed below are T cell receptor beta chains from one sample, sequenced in a study of a mutant IDH1 vaccine in newly diagnosed glioma. No antigen has been identified for these receptors. The repertoire was sequenced with immunoSEQ multiplex PCR; TCRdb's copy has only in-frame clones and lacks some. The sample contains tens of thousands of clones, 76% of which appear only once. The sample was PBMCs, taken from a glioma patient whose treatment included an IDH1 peptide vaccine. These receptor sequences come from a man in his forties with glioma. Each CDR3 is given with its conserved first and last residue. A D gene is named only where the DNA matches it firmly. Expanded clones get a size class; other rows say once, few or many, or leave the size out.

abundance	v_gene	d_gene	j_gene	CDR3nt	CDR3aa
.	TRBV7-9	TRBD1	TRBJ2-1	TGTGCCAGCACCCCCCCCCGGACAGGGATGGATGAGCAGTTCTTC	CASTPPRTGMDEQFF
.	TRBV19	.	TRBJ1-1	TGTGCCAGTAGTCTCCCTACCCTCAGGGCGGGAACTGAAGCTTTCTTT	CASSLPTLRAGTEAFF
.	TRBV10-2	.	TRBJ2-5	TGCGCCAGCAGTGAGGGGGATTTAGAGACCCAGTACTTC	CASSEGDLETQYF
.	TRBV21-1	.	TRBJ2-3	TGTGCCAGCAGCAAAAGGCAGTCCACAGATACGCAGTATTTT	CASSKRQSTDTQYF
.	TRBV19	TRBD2	TRBJ2-1	TGTGCCAGTAGGCTTGGTTCGGGAGGGTACAATGAGCAGTTCTTC	CASRLGSGGYNEQFF
once	TRBV6-5	.	TRBJ2-1	TGTGCCAGCGGTCGGTCGCCCTCCTACAATGAGCAGTTCTTC	CASGRSPSYNEQFF
.	TRBV7-2	TRBD1	TRBJ2-6	TGTGCCAGCAGCAACACAGGGGGCGGCTTAGGTGGGGCCAACGTCCTGACTTTC	CASSNTGGGLGGANVLTF
.	TRBV6-1	.	TRBJ2-7	TGTGCCAGCGGACTAACCTACGAGCAGTACTTC	CASGLTYEQYF
.	TRBV6-6	.	TRBJ2-5	TGTGCCAGCACCCAAGGGGGGGGAGAGACCCAGTACTTC	CASTQGGGETQYF
.	TRBV5-1	TRBD1	TRBJ2-3	TGCGCCAGCAGCTTCTGGGACAGGGGCACAGATACGCAGTATTTT	CASSFWDRGTDTQYF
.	TRBV4-1	TRBD2	TRBJ2-7	TGCGCCAGCAGCCTAATCAGCGGGAGGAATCCTTACGAGCAGTACTTC	CASSLISGRNPYEQYF
few	TRBV7-2	TRBD2	TRBJ2-3	TGTGCCAGCAGCCTAAGTGGGGACTACGAAAGCACAGATACGCAGTATTTT	CASSLSGDYESTDTQYF
.	TRBV7-2	.	TRBJ2-5	TGTGCCAGCAGCTTAGTGCGCGGGCCTCAGGAGACCCAGTACTTC	CASSLVRGPQETQYF
few	TRBV7-9	TRBD1	TRBJ2-5	TGTGCCAGCAGCCCCCAAGGGACAGCTCAAGAGACCCAGTACTTC	CASSPQGTAQETQYF
.	TRBV7-9	.	TRBJ2-3	TGTGCCAGCAGCCCCTCAACGGGACTCCTTAATGGCACAGATACGCAGTATTTT	CASSPSTGLLNGTDTQYF
.	TRBV5-4	.	TRBJ2-5	TGTGCCAGCAGTTTACTAGATAAAGAGACCCAGTACTTC	CASSLLDKETQYF
.	TRBV30	TRBD1	TRBJ1-2	TGTGCCTGGAGTGAGGGACAGGGGGCTGGAGGCGGCTACACCTTC	CAWSEGQGAGGGYTF
once	TRBV19	.	TRBJ2-1	TGTGCCAGTACGGCGGGATTTGAGCAGTTCTTC	CASTAGFEQFF
.	TRBV5-4	.	TRBJ1-2	TGTGCCAGCAGCTTCCCCCGAACAGGGAACTATGGCTACACCTTC	CASSFPRTGNYGYTF
.	TRBV21-1	.	TRBJ2-2	TGTGCCAGCAGCTCCAGCGGATCTAACACCAGGAGGGACACCGGGGAGCTGTTTTTT	CASSSSGSNTRRDTGELFF
.	TRBV6-1	TRBD1	TRBJ2-7	TGTGCCAGCCGGACAGGCGAGCAGTACTTC	CASRTGEQYF
.	TRBV6-1	TRBD1	TRBJ2-7	TGTGCCAGCAGCCCCGACAGGGATTACGAGCAGTACTTC	CASSPDRDYEQYF
.	TRBV28	.	TRBJ1-2	TGTGCCAGCAGTTTATCCAGTGGGGGTCCCCGTCAAAGTAGCTACACCTTC	CASSLSSGGPRQSSYTF
once	TRBV6-6	TRBD1	TRBJ1-2	TGTGCCAGCAGCTACACAGGGGCCGGTGGCTACACCTTC	CASSYTGAGGYTF
.	TRBV7-8	.	TRBJ2-1	TGTGCCAGCAGCTTTGTAGGTGAGCAGTTCTTC	CASSFVGEQFF
.	TRBV6-5	.	TRBJ1-2	TGTGCCAGCAGTACCGGACAGCTTGCTAACTATGGCTACACCTTC	CASSTGQLANYGYTF
.	TRBV6-6	.	TRBJ1-2	TGTGCCAGCACCACACCGGGAGATTCTAACTATGGCTACACCTTC	CASTTPGDSNYGYTF
.	TRBV6-6	.	TRBJ2-7	TGTGCCAGCAGTCACGGGGCTCGGGAGCAGTACTTC	CASSHGAREQYF
.	TRBV2	TRBD1	TRBJ1-2	TGTGCCAGCACAGAACAGGGGGGGTCTGTCTATGGCTACACCTTC	CASTEQGGSVYGYTF
.	TRBV18	TRBD1	TRBJ1-2	TGTGCCAGCTCACCACCAGGGGGCGCCGACTATGGCTACACCTTC	CASSPPGGADYGYTF
.	TRBV7-8	.	TRBJ1-1	TGTGCCAGCAGCTTAGCGCTCGTTACTTGGGGACAGAACACTGAAGCTTTCTTT	CASSLALVTWGQNTEAFF
.	TRBV29-1	.	TRBJ2-3	TGCAGCGCCGCTTTTGGGGGCGGGACAGATACGCAGTATTTT	CSAAFGGGTDTQYF
many	TRBV6-1	TRBD2	TRBJ2-3	TGTGCCAGCAGCGATATAGCGGGGGGGGGAGATACGCAGTATTTT	CASSDIAGGGDTQYF
.	TRBV6-6	.	TRBJ2-2	TGTGCCAGCAGTTCCCCTGAGAGGGGCACCGGGGAGCTGTTTTTT	CASSSPERGTGELFF
few	TRBV7-8	.	TRBJ1-1	TGTGCCAGCAGCTTGGTGGTTATTGGAACGGTGGCGAACACTGAAGCTTTCTTT	CASSLVVIGTVANTEAFF
.	TRBV27	.	TRBJ2-5	TGTGCCAGCAGTTTATCGGGAGAGACCCAGTACTTC	CASSLSGETQYF
.	TRBV6-4	.	TRBJ1-5	TGTGCCAGCAGTGAAGGCAATCAGCCCCAGCATTTT	CASSEGNQPQHF
few	TRBV6-4	.	TRBJ2-3	TGTGCCAGCAGTGAAAACAGTTTTACAGATACGCAGTATTTT	CASSENSFTDTQYF
.	TRBV29-1	.	TRBJ2-2	TGCAGCGTTGAAAGTGGGCACGGCACCGGGGAGCTGTTTTTT	CSVESGHGTGELFF
.	TRBV7-9	TRBD2	TRBJ2-3	TGTGCCAGCAGCTCACTAGCGGGGATCACAGATACGCAGTATTTT	CASSSLAGITDTQYF
.	TRBV5-6	.	TRBJ1-1	TGTGCCAGCAGCTTGTGGGGGGATTGGGCGAACACTGAAGCTTTCTTT	CASSLWGDWANTEAFF
.	TRBV5-8	TRBD1	TRBJ1-4	TGTGCCAGCAGCTTGTTCAGAGGACAGGGGTCTAATGAAAAACTGTTTTTT	CASSLFRGQGSNEKLFF
.	TRBV11-2	.	TRBJ2-5	TGTGCCAGCAGCTTAGGGATGACAGCCTCACAAGAGACCCAGTACTTC	CASSLGMTASQETQYF
few	TRBV6-1	.	TRBJ1-2	TGTGCCAGCACCCAATCCGGGGGGTACTATGGCTACACCTTC	CASTQSGGYYGYTF
once	TRBV6-5	.	TRBJ2-1	TGTGCCAGCAGTTACTCCACGGATGAGCAGTTCTTC	CASSYSTDEQFF